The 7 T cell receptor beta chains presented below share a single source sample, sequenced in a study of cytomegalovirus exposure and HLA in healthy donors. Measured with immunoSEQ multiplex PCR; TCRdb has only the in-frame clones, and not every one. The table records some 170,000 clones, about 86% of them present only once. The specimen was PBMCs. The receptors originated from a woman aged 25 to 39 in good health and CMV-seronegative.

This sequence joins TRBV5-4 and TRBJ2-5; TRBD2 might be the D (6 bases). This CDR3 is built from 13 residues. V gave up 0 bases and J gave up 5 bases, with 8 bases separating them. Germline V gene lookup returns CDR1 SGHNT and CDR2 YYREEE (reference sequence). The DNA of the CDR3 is TGTGCCAGCAGCTTGGAGGAGGGGGAGACCCAGTACTTC. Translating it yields CASSLEEGETQYF.

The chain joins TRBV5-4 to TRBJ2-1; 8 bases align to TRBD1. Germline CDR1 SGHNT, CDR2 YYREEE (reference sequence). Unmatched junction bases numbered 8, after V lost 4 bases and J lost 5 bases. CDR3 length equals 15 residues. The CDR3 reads CASSPPMTGDNEQFF. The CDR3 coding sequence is TGTGCCAGCAGCCCCCCCATGACAGGGGACAATGAGCAGTTCTTC.

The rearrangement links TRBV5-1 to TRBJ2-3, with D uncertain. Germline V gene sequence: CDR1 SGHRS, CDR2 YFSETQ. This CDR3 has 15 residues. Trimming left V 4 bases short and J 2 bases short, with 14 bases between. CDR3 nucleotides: TGCGCCAGCAGCAGAACCAGAATAAACACAGATACGCAGTATTTT. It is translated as CASSRTRINTDTQYF.

CDR3: CASSEPMPDGGAGNEQYF. The DNA for the CDR3 is TGCGCCAGCAGTGAGCCAATGCCTGACGGAGGGGCAGGGAACGAGCAGTACTTC. The rearrangement links TRBV10-2 to TRBJ2-7; weak D call: TRBD2 (6 bases). Trimming cost V 2 bases and J 5 bases, with 25 bases left between them. The CDR3 runs to 18 residues. Germline V gene sequence: CDR1 WSHSY, CDR2 SAAADI.

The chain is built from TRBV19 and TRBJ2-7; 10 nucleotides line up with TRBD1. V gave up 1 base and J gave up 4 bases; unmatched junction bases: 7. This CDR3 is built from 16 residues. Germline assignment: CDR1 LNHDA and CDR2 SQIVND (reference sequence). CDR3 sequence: CASSIVAGTGVYEQYF. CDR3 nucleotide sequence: TGTGCCAGTAGTATAGTGGCTGGGACAGGGGTATACGAGCAGTACTTC.

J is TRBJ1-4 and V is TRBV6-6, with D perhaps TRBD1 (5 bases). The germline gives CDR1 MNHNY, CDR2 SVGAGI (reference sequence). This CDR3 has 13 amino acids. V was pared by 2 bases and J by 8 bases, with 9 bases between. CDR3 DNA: TGTGCCAGCAGTTACCGGACAAGGGAAAAACTGTTTTTT. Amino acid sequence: CASSYRTREKLFF.

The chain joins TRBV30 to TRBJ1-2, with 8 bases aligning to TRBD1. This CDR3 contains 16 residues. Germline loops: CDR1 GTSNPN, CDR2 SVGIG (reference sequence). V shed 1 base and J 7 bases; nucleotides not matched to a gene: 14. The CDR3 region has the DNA TGTGCCTGGAGTGCCACCGGAGCAGGGGGCGGTTTTGGCTACACCTTC. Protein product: CAWSATGAGGGFGYTF.